This T cell receptor beta chain was identified during a study of T-cell memory formation after mild COVID-19. Broader study findings: Specificity for SARS-CoV-2 was not confirmed among the second-wave clones peaking on day 37. Certain responding clones were present in pre-infection memory, suggesting participation of cross-reactive memory. Clones which contracted sat mainly in CM and EM if CD4+, and in EMRA if CD8+.

The germline V gene encodes CDR1 SQVTM and CDR2 ANQGSEA. The junction had 23 bases not matched to a gene; V was cut back by 6 bases and J by 6 bases. The CDR3 consists of 18 residues. Only a few counts were recorded for this clonotype. What it binds is not known. It was 5'RACE with constant-segment primers that produced the TCR alpha and TCR beta cDNA libraries, which carried sample barcodes and UMIs. MiXCR was run by TCRdb on the 5' RACE reads, yielding one entry per CDR3 protein. The repertoire holds about 340,000 distinct CDR3 sequences, with approximately 15% as singletons. The receptor's source is a man younger than 35 who had mild COVID-19 (a few samples of this study predate the infection). Cell type and time point are not known. The sample taken for sequencing was PBMCs or a T cell subset sorted from them (not recorded which). The chain recombines TRBV29-1 with TRBJ1-1; TRBD1 agrees at 9 bases. The CDR3 nucleotides are TGCAGCGTCGCGAGGGACAGGGCGGTGGCGAGGGGGACTTCTGAAGCTTTCTTT. This translates into CSVARDRAVARGTSEAFF.